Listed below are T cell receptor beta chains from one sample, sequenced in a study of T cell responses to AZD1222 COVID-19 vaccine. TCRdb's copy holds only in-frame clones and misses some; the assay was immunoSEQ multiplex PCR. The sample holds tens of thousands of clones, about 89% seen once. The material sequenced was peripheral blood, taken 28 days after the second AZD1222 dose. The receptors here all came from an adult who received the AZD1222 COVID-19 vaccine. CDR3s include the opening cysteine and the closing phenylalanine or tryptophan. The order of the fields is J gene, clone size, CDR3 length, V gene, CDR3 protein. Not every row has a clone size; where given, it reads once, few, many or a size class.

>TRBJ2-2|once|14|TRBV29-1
CSVERERGPGELFF
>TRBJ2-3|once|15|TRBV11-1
CASSLGPLSTDTQYF
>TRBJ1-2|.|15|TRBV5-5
CASSLAGAGNYGYTF
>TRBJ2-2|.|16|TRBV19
CAIRQGFSSNTGELFF
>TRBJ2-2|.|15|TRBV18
CASSPRDRGTGELFF
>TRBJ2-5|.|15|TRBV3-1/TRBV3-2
CASSQNTGGGETQYF
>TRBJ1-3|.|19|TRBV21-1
CASSKRDTREGYSGNTIYF
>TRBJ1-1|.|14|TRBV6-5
CASSENSPNTEAFF
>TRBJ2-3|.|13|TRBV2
CASSGTGSDTQYF
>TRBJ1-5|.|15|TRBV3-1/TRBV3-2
CASSRGLGGNQPQHF
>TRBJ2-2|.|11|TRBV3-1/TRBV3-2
CASSPGGELFF
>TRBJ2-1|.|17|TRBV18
CASSPPSVSGGAREQFF
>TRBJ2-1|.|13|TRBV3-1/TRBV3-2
CASSPPGEDSKFF
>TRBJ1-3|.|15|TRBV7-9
CASSLVVSSGNTIYF
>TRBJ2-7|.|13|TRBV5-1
CASSSPGLYEQYF
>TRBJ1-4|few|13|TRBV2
CASTLGSGEKLFF
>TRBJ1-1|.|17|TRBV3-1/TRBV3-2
CASSHFRDSRLGTEAFF
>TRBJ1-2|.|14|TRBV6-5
CASSYRQAAGGYTF